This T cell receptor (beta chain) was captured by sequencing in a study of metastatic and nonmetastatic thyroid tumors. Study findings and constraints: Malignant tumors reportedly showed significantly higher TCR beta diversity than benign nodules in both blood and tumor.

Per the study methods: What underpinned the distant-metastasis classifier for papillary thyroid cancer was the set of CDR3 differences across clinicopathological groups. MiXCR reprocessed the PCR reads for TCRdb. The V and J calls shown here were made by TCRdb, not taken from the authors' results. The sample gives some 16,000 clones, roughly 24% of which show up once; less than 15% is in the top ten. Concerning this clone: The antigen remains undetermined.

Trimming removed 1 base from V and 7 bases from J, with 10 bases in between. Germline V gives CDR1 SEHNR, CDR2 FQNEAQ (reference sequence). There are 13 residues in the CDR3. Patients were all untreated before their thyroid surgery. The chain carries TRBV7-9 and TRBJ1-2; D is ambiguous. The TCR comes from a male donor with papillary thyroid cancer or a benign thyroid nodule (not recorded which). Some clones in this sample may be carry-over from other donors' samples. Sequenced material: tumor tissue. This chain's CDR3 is CASSLGPQAGYTF. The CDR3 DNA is TGTGCCAGCAGCTTAGGGCCCCAGGCTGGCTACACCTTC.